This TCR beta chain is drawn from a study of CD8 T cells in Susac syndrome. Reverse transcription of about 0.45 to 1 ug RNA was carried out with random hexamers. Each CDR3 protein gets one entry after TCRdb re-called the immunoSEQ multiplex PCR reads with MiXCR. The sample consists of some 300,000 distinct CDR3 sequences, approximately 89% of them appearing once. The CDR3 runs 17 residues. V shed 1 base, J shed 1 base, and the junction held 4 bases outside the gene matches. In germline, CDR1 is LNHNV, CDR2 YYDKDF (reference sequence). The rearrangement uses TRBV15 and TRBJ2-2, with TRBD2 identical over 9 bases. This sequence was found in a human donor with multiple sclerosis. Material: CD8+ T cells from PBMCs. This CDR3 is CATSRGRLAVNTGELFF. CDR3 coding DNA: TGTGCCACCAGCAGAGGACGACTAGCGGTGAACACCGGGGAGCTGTTTTTT. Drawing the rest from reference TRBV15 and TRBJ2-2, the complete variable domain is DAMVIQNPRYQVTQFGKPVTLSCSQTLNHNVMYWYQQKSSQAPKLLFHYYDKDFNNEADTPDNFQSRRPNTSFCFLDIRSPGLGDTAMYLCATSRGRLAVNTGELFFGEGSRLTVL.